This T cell receptor (beta chain) was identified in a study of blood T cell repertoires in COVID-19. The CDR3 totals 16 residues. Germline CDR1 MDHEN, CDR2 SYDVKM. V was pared by 5 bases and J by 6 bases, with 10 bases of the junction left unmatched. TCRdb's table, derived via immunoSEQ multiplex PCR, lists solely in-frame clones and lacks some. The table has about 270,000 clones, 85% to 95% seen once. This TCR came from a man aged 35 to 55 who had been exposed to COVID-19. V gene TRBV28 combines with J gene TRBJ2-1; TRBD1 aligns across 10 bases. The sequencing input was PBMCs or T cells enriched from blood (not recorded which). The CDR3 loop is CASSLGGQGIGNEQFF. Written as DNA, the CDR3 is TGTGCCAGCAGTCTAGGGGGACAGGGGATCGGCAATGAGCAGTTCTTC.